This TCR beta chain was observed in a study of graft-versus-host responses after intestinal transplantation. Points on this clone: The target antigen is unknown.

The assay was immunoSEQ multiplex PCR, and TCRdb's table has in-frame clones only and misses some. The sample lists approximately 89,000 clones, 80% to 95% seen once, with roughly 0.17% in the top ten. Study-wide points: The recipient marrow held GvH clones, and some of them showed up first in ileum or blood.

The CDR3 is made up of 12 amino acids. Germline V gene data show CDR1 as KGHSH and CDR2 as LQKENI. Trimming left V 2 bases short and J 4 bases short, with 5 bases between. The material was unstimulated CD4+ T cells sorted from spleen or lymph node cells, obtained before intestinal transplant. This TCR was recovered from a human donor who received an intestinal transplant. This chain uses TRBV18 with TRBJ2-5; no firm D call. CDR3 in DNA: TGTGCCAGCTCACCAGGTAGAGAGACCCAGTACTTC. It yields the protein CASSPGRETQYF.